Presented here are 6 T cell receptor beta chains from one specimen sequenced in a study of vaccination effects on CD4 cells after COVID-19 (dated by TCRdb to 2022 to 2024). Their recognized antigens are unknown. In the ViraFEST assay, PBMC were stimulated with viral peptide pools, and antigen-specific CD4+ T cell clonotypes were then identified by expansion using TCR sequencing. After less than eleven days of culture, CD4+ T cells were isolated with the EasySep CD4+ T cell isolation kit. The absence of prior SARS-CoV-2 infection in healthy vaccine recipients was confirmed by negative nucleocapsid antibodies before and after vaccination. The library was produced with the immunoSEQ multiplex PCR assay. TCRdb stores this immuneACCESS table with in-frame sequences only. Part of the clones is absent; in the studies checked, under half of the shortfall reflects unresolved V genes, and no reason is known for the rest. The sample profile shows about 55,000 clones; around 67% of them were found once. The top ten clonotypes cover 15% to 20% of the sample.

Specimen: CD4+ T cells from PBMCs cultured with SARS-CoV-2 spike peptides, collected before COVID-19 vaccination. The sample's cell subset or site label, in plain terms: SARS-CoV-2 spike overlapping peptide pool stimulation. All receptors derive from a human donor who received a COVID-19 vaccine.

This clone appeared a few times. The gene calls are TRBV6-5 and TRBJ1-5; tentative D call: TRBD1 (6 bases). The CDR3 covers 14 residues. The germline gives CDR1 MNHEY, CDR2 SVGAGI. Trimming stripped 7 bases from V and 1 base from J, with 11 bases between. CDR3 loop: CASIQGQSNQPQHF. CDR3 nucleotide sequence: TGTGCCAGCATCCAGGGGCAAAGCAATCAGCCCCAGCATTTT.

The CDR3, as DNA: TGTGCCTGGAGTGCAGGGGGGGTTACTGAAGCTTTCTTT. It translates to CAWSAGGVTEAFF. V and J are TRBV30 and TRBJ1-1; TRBD1 matches 7 bases. CDR3 length: 13 amino acids. The V and J ends lost 1 base and 5 bases, in that order; junction bases with no gene match: 4. CDR1 is GTSNPN, CDR2 SVGIG, per germline (reference sequence).

The genes are TRBV6-5 and TRBJ2-2; D ambiguous. The CDR3 is 15 amino acids. Germline CDR1 is MNHEY and CDR2 is SVGAGI. V dropped 6 bases and J dropped 0 bases, with 11 bases sitting between them. The CDR3 region has the DNA TGTGCCAGCAGCCCCTTTTTATCGAACACCGGGGAGCTGTTTTTT. It yields the protein CASSPFLSNTGELFF.

The J gene is TRBJ2-3, the V gene TRBV23-1; D is uncertain. TRBV23-1 is assigned to the ORF class and has an uncertain function. The CDR3 is 16 residues long. Trimming took off 0 bases at V and 1 base at J, with 11 bases between the two ends. CDR3 in DNA: TGCGCCAGCAGTCAATCGTGGCACAGCCGCACAGATACGCAGTATTTT. Translation gives CASSQSWHSRTDTQYF.

V is TRBV6-5 and J is TRBJ2-1; D gene ambiguous. V was shortened by 9 bases and J by 4 bases, with 16 bases between the two germline ends. Germline V gene lookup returns CDR1 MNHEY and CDR2 SVGAGI. This CDR3 region has 14 residues. The CDR3 loop reads CASRRAGPYNEQFF. The CDR3 coding sequence is TGTGCCAGTCGAAGGGCAGGTCCATACAATGAGCAGTTCTTC.

This clone was seen only a few times. Written as DNA, the CDR3 is TGTGCCAGCAGTTACCCAGGAGGGAGCTCCTACAATGAGCAGTTCTTC. It specifies CASSYPGGSSYNEQFF. The chain employs TRBV27 and TRBJ2-1, with a weak D call TRBD2 (6 bases). Trimming took off 4 bases at V and 0 bases at J, with 13 bases between the two ends. The CDR3 is 16 amino acids. Germline V gene lookup returns CDR1 MNHEY and CDR2 SMNVEV (reference sequence).